This TCR beta chain was profiled in a study of vaccination and CD4 T cells after COVID-19. Germline V gives CDR1 SNHLY, CDR2 FYNNEI. The V and J ends lost 6 bases and 0 bases, in that order; junction bases with no gene match: 3. This CDR3 comprises 15 residues. To note about this clonotype: Its antigen remains unknown.

Sample treatment: roughly 10-day PBMC culture with coronavirus spike peptide pools or control peptides (ViraFEST assay). All positive PCR tests were dated between March and December 2020, predating US Alpha, Beta and Delta variants. Peptide pools at roughly 10 ug/ml and IL-2 at 8.5 to 10 IU/ml were added to cultures of under 2.5 million PBMCs per well. Overall study results and limits: There were relatively few convalescent patients studied, and there were no early post-infection timepoints. Within the convalescent patients, spike mono-reactivity was found in 304 of 307 vaccine-specific clones.

The Oncomine TCR Beta short-read assay was applied to DNA of cultured CD4+ T cells. TCRdb fed the PCR reads into MiXCR, producing one record per CDR3 protein. The sample contains around 19,000 distinct CDR3 sequences, just under 55% of which appear only once. This chain connects TRBV2 to TRBJ2-2, with TRBD1 matching over 8 bases. The sequence derives from a human donor who had recovered from COVID-19. The specimen sequenced was CD4+ T cells from blood, cultured in vitro. CDR3 coding DNA: TGTGCCAGCAGACCGGGACAGGCGAACACCGGGGAGCTGTTTTTT. Residues: CASRPGQANTGELFF.